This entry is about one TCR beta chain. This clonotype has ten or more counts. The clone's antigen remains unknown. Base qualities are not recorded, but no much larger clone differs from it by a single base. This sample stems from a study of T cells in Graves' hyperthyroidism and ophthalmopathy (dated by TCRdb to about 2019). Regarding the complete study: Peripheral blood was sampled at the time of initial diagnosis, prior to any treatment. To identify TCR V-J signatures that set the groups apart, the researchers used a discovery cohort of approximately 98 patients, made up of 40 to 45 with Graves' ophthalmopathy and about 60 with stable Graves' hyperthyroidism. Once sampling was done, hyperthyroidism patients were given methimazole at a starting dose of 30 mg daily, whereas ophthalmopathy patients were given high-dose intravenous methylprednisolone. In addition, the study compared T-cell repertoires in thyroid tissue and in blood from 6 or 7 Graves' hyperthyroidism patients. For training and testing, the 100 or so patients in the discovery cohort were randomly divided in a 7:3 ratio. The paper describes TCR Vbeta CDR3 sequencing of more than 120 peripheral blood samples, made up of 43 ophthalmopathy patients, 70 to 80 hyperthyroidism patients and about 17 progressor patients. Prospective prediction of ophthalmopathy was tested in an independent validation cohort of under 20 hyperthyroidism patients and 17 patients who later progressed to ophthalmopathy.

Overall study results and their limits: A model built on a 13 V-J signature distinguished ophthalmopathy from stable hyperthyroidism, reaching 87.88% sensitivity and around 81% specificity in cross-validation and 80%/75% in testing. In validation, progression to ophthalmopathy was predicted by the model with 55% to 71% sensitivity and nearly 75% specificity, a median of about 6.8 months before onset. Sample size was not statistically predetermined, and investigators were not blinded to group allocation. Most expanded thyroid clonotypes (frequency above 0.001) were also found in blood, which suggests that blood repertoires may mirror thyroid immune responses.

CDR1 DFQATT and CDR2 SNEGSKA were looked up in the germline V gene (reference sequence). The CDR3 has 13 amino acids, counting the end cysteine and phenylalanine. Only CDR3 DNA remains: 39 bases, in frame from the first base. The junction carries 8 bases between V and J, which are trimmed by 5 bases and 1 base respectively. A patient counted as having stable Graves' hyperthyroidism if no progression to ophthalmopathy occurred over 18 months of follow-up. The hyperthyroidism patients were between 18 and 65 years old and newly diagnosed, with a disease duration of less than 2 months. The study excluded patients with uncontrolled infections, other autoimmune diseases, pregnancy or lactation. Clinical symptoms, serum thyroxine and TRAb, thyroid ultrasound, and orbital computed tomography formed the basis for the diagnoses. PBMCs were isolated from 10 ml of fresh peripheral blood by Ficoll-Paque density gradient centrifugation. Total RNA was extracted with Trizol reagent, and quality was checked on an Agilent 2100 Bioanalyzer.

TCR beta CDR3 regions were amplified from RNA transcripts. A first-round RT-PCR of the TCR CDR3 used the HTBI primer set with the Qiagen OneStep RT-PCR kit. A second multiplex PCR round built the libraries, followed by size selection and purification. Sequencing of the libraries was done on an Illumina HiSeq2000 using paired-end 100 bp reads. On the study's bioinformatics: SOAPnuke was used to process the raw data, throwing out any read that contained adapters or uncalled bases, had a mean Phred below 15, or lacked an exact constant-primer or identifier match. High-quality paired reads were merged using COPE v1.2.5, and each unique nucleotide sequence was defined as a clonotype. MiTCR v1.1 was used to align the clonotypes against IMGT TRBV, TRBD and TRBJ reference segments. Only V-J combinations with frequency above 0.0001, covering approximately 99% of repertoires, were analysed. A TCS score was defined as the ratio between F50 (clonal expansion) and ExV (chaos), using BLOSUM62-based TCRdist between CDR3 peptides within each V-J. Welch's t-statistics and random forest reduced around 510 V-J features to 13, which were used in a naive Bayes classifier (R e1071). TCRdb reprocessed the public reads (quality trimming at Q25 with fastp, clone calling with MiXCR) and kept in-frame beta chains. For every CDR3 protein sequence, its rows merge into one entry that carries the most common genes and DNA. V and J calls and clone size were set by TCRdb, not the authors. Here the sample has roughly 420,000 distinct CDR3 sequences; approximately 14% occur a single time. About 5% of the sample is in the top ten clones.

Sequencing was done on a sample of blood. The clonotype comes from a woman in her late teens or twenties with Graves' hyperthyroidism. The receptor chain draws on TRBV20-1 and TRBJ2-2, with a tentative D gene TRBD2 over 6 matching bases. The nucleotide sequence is TGCAGTGCTCGTAGCGGGAACACCGGGGAGCTGTTTTTT. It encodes CSARSGNTGELFF.